The 20 T cell receptor beta chains reported below all come from one sample, sequenced in a study of CD8 T cells in ankylosing spondylitis. TCRdb itself ran the 5' RACE reads through MiXCR, one entry per CDR3 protein. The sample lists hundreds of thousands of distinct CDR3 sequences; approximately 20% were seen once. The sample taken for sequencing was blood, either unsorted or a sorted T cell fraction (not recorded which). Receptors were obtained from a male donor with ankylosing spondylitis or in good health (not recorded which).

This chain links TRBV7-9 with TRBJ2-7; 9 bases are a match to TRBD1. Germline loops: CDR1 SEHNR, CDR2 FQNEAQ (reference sequence). There are 14 residues in the CDR3. The J segment lost 9 bases and the V segment lost 5 bases, leaving 11 bases of the junction unmatched. CDR3 bases: TGTGCCAGCAGCCCGGGACAGGGTCGTCCTGTGCAGTACTTC. This encodes CASSPGQGRPVQYF.

A few counts support this clonotype. The gene calls are TRBV6-1 and TRBJ2-5; 8 nucleotides line up with TRBD2. CDR1 MNHNS and CDR2 SASEGT come from the germline V gene. The J segment lost 1 base and the V segment lost 6 bases, leaving 4 bases of the junction unmatched. The CDR3 is 14 amino acids. In DNA form, the CDR3 reads TGTGCCAGCAGACCCAGCGGGGGCCAAGAGACCCAGTACTTC. Translated, it gives CASRPSGGQETQYF.

This clonotype was seen a few times. V usage is TRBV29-1 and J usage is TRBJ1-3, with a tentative D call TRBD1 (6 bases). CDR1 SQVTM and CDR2 ANQGSEA come from the germline V gene. V shed 0 bases and J shed 7 bases, with 16 bases lying between them. This CDR3 is 15 amino acids long. DNA for the CDR3: TGCAGCGTTGAAGATCGAACCAGGGGCCCGAACACCATATATTTT. Protein: CSVEDRTRGPNTIYF.

The chain joins TRBV7-6 to TRBJ1-2; possibly TRBD1 for D (5 bases). The CDR3 loop spans 15 amino acids. In germline, CDR1 is SGHVS, CDR2 FNYEAQ. V shed 5 bases and J shed 6 bases, with 19 bases lying between them. The chain's CDR3 is CASSAEAGPWNGYTF. The CDR3 DNA reads as TGTGCCAGCAGCGCGGAAGCAGGGCCCTGGAATGGCTACACCTTC.

This clonotype showed up just a few times. The V call is TRBV20-1, the J call TRBJ1-2, with unresolved D. Germline loops: CDR1 DFQATT, CDR2 SNEGSKA (reference sequence). The CDR3 extends over 12 amino acids. The V and J ends lost 8 bases and 8 bases respectively, with 18 bases between them. CDR3 region: CSLDGDTRGYTF. CDR3 DNA: TGCAGTCTCGATGGGGATACGAGGGGCTACACCTTC.

There are a few counts of this clonotype. V gene TRBV14 combines with J gene TRBJ2-5, with D possibly called TRBD1 or TRBD2 (6 bases each). The CDR3 contains 13 residues. The germline V gene has CDR1 SGHDN and CDR2 FVKESK. V was trimmed by 4 bases and J by 6 bases, leaving 12 bases between them. CDR3 region: CASSPVGGKTQYF. Written as DNA, the CDR3 is TGTGCCAGCAGCCCCGTAGGGGGGAAGACCCAGTACTTC. Together with reference TRBV14 and TRBJ2-5, the CDR3 gives the full variable domain: EAGVTQFPSHSVIEKGQTVTLRCDPISGHDNLYWYRRVMGKEIKFLLHFVKESKQDESGMPNNRFLAERTGGTYSTLKVQPAELEDSGVYFCASSPVGGKTQYFGPGTRLLVL.

The chain employs TRBV11-1 and TRBJ2-2; 13 positions match TRBD2. This CDR3 has 19 amino acids. V lost 4 bases and J lost 0; bases outside the gene matches: 8. CDR1 is SGHAT and CDR2 is FQDESV in the germline V gene (reference sequence). CDR3: CASSSSTSGGPTNTGELFF. The CDR3 coding sequence is TGTGCCAGCAGCTCTTCGACTAGCGGGGGGCCTACGAACACCGGGGAGCTGTTTTTT.

The CDR3 DNA follows: TGCGCCAGCAGCGAAGGGACAGGCCGGTTCTACGAGCAGTACTTC. Amino acids: CASSEGTGRFYEQYF. The chain recombines TRBV4-1 with TRBJ2-7; TRBD1 matches at 8 bases. The V gene end was trimmed by 5 bases and the J gene end by 3 bases; junction bases not matched to a gene: 9. Germline assignment: CDR1 MGHRA and CDR2 YSYEKL. CDR3 length equals 15 residues.

This clonotype has only a few counts. This chain connects TRBV7-9 to TRBJ2-2, with D perhaps matching TRBD2 (6 bases). Germline loops: CDR1 SEHNR, CDR2 FQNEAQ (reference sequence). The CDR3 is 12 residues long. V shed 6 bases and J shed 13 bases, with 15 bases lying between them. CDR3 DNA: TGTGCCAGCAGTCGTCCCGGGGGTACGCTGTTTTTT. It encodes CASSRPGGTLFF.

The rearrangement uses TRBV3-1 and TRBJ2-6; D is possibly TRBD2 (6 bases). Per germline, CDR1 LGHDT and CDR2 YNNKEL (reference sequence). The CDR3 is made up of 19 amino acids. Between the trimmed V and J ends, which lost 4 bases and 0 bases, there was a span of 19 bases. CDR3 bases: TGTGCCAGCAGCCCTAAAGTGAGTGGGGGGTCCTCTGGGGCCAACGTCCTGACTTTC. This gives the protein CASSPKVSGGSSGANVLTF.

This clonotype was seen more than once but under ten times. The rearrangement uses TRBV7-8 and TRBJ2-1; 9 nucleotides agree with TRBD1. The CDR3 is 13 residues long. The V gene end was trimmed by 5 bases and the J gene end by 9 bases; junction bases not matched to a gene: 5. CDR1 and CDR2 from the germline V gene are SGHVS and FQNEAQ. CDR3 protein: CASSGTGSVEQFF. In DNA form, the CDR3 reads TGTGCCAGCAGCGGGACAGGGTCGGTTGAGCAGTTCTTC.

The chain recombines TRBV10-1 with TRBJ2-2, with D possibly being TRBD2 (5 bases). This CDR3 spans 16 amino acids. Germline V CDR1 and CDR2: WNHNN, SYGVQD (reference sequence). V lost 0 bases, J lost 6 bases, and 14 bases lay in between. The CDR3, as DNA: TGCGCCAGCAGTGAGTCGTTGGCGAGCGGCCCCGGGGAGCTGTTTTTT. Its translation is CASSESLASGPGELFF.

This clonotype is a singleton in its sample. Because the CDR3's place on the DNA is in doubt, the DNA is left out and the CDR3 is given as listed by TCRdb. CDR3 loop: CASSSSVLGYEQYF. The rearrangement uses TRBV12-3 or TRBV12-4 and TRBJ2-7. Inclusive of both ends, the CDR3 amounts to 14 amino acids.

The chain recombines TRBV5-1 with TRBJ2-1, with 8 bases identical to TRBD2. Looked up from germline, CDR1 is SGHRS and CDR2 is YFSETQ. The CDR3 spans 15 residues. V was pared by 4 bases and J by 6 bases, with 9 bases of the junction left unmatched. The DNA for the CDR3 is TGCGCCAGCAGCCTCGGGGGGGCCACGGGCAATGAGCAGTTCTTC. Translated: CASSLGGATGNEQFF.

V gene TRBV29-1 combines with J gene TRBJ1-2; TRBD1 matches at 7 bases. The CDR3 covers 14 residues. V dropped 2 bases and J dropped 4; count of bases not matched to a gene: 7. Germline V gene lookup returns CDR1 SQVTM and CDR2 ANQGSEA. The CDR3 sequence: CSVESGGWGYGYTF. The CDR3 DNA sequence: TGCAGCGTTGAATCAGGGGGATGGGGCTATGGCTACACCTTC. The variable domain in full, with the rest retrieved from reference TRBV29-1 and TRBJ1-2, is SAVISQKPSRDICQRGTSLTIQCQVDSQVTMMFWYRQQPGQSLTLIATANQGSEATYESGFVIDKFPISRPNLTFSTLTVSNMSPEDSSIYLCSVESGGWGYGYTFGSGTRLTVV.

V gene TRBV12-3 or TRBV12-4 combines with J gene TRBJ2-1, with D hard to call. Trimming pared 5 bases from V and 1 base from J, leaving 15 bases between. The CDR3 runs 16 residues. CDR3 nucleotide sequence: TGTGCCAGCAGTGCCGCCCCCGGCGGATCCTACAATGAGCAGTTCTTC. Translating it yields CASSAAPGGSYNEQFF.

The chain is built from TRBV6-5 and TRBJ1-6; 8 nucleotides align to TRBD1. Losses at the gene ends were 2 bases for V and 10 bases for J; bases not matched to a gene: 7. Germline CDR1 is MNHEY and CDR2 is SVGAGI. CDR3 length: 15 residues. CDR3 sequence reads: CASSYPRGLGSPLHF. For the CDR3, the DNA is TGTGCCAGCAGTTACCCCAGGGGGCTCGGCTCACCCCTCCACTTT.

There are a few counts of this clonotype. The V and J genes are TRBV11-2 and TRBJ2-7, with TRBD2 matching over 11 bases. The CDR3 is 18 residues long. Germline V CDR1 and CDR2: SGHAT, FQNNGV. With 1 base clipped from V and 5 bases from J, the junction kept 13 bases outside the gene matches. Here the CDR3 reads CASSLVGSGGALGNEQYF. The DNA of the CDR3 is TGTGCCAGCAGCTTAGTAGGTAGCGGGGGGGCCCTTGGAAACGAGCAGTACTTC.

This clonotype was found a few times. The chain links TRBV12-3 or TRBV12-4 to TRBJ1-2; TRBD1 might be the D (5 bases). Between the trimmed V and J ends, which lost 3 bases and 4 bases, there was a span of 12 bases. The CDR3 contains 14 residues. This CDR3 is CASSFGGYGYGYTF. The CDR3 DNA sequence: TGTGCCAGCAGTTTTGGGGGATACGGCTATGGCTACACCTTC.

The J gene is TRBJ2-3, the V gene TRBV29-1, with 10 nucleotides matching TRBD1. The CDR3 has 17 amino acids. Germline V lookup: CDR1 SQVTM, CDR2 ANQGSEA. V lost 6 bases and J lost 1; bases outside the gene matches: 13. The CDR3 loop reads CSVRNRTGGSGTDTQYF. The CDR3 coding sequence is TGCAGCGTGAGGAATCGGACAGGGGGTTCCGGCACAGATACGCAGTATTTT.